What follows describes a single T cell receptor beta chain. Original methodology: Reference gene primer amplification in the assay estimated nucleated cell counts. This table comes from immunoSEQ multiplex PCR, and its TCRdb copy is limited to in-frame clones, with some not included. V and J calls and clone size are as listed in that table; D and trimming were resolved from the DNA. The sample records 200,000 to 300,000 clones, around 86% being singletons. This specimen belongs to a study of blood T cell repertoires in COVID-19. The CDR3 runs 14 residues. CDR1 KGHSH and CDR2 LQKENI come from the germline V gene. The V and J ends lost 5 bases and 0 bases respectively, with 10 bases between them. Two negative PCRs, clearance, or symptom resolution had been documented for recovered Cohort 3 donors.

The chain links TRBV18 to TRBJ1-1; tentatively, D is TRBD1 (6 bases). This clonotype was obtained from a man between 40 and 49 years old who had recovered from COVID-19. The specimen sequenced was PBMCs or T cells enriched from blood (not recorded which). The CDR3 loop reads CASSVGTMNTEAFF. For the CDR3, the DNA is TGTGCCAGCTCAGTTGGGACAATGAACACTGAAGCTTTCTTT.